This entry lists 20 T cell receptor beta chains sequenced from one sample in a study of cytomegalovirus exposure and HLA in healthy donors. Data came from immunoSEQ multiplex PCR; TCRdb stores just in-frame clones and leaves some out. The sample has 120,000 to 150,000 clones, roughly nine tenths seen once. The sequenced material came from PBMCs. The receptors were gathered from a man aged 18 to 29 in good health and CMV-seronegative.

V and J are TRBV10-1 and TRBJ2-2; 16 positions match TRBD2. The CDR3 is 17 residues long. V was pared by 5 bases and J by 3 bases, with 3 bases of the junction left unmatched. Looked up from germline, CDR1 is WNHNN and CDR2 is SYGVQD (reference sequence). CDR3 nucleotides: TGCGCCAGCAGTTCGGGACTAGCGGGAGGGGACACCGGGGAGCTGTTTTTT. Amino acids: CASSSGLAGGDTGELFF.

This clone was seen ten or more times. The chain is built from TRBV2 and TRBJ1-5; no definite D call. Germline CDR1 is SNHLY and CDR2 is FYNNEI. V lost 2 bases, J lost 7 bases, and 12 bases lay in between. CDR3 length equals 14 residues. This chain's CDR3 is CASSEWAGYQPQHF. In nucleotides, the CDR3 is TGTGCCAGCAGTGAATGGGCTGGGTACCAGCCCCAGCATTTT.

The chain carries TRBV6-6 and TRBJ2-1; the D gene is possibly TRBD1 (6 bases). CDR3 length: 15 amino acids. The germline V gene has CDR1 MNHNY and CDR2 SVGAGI (reference sequence). V lost 5 bases and J 0 bases, leaving 11 bases between the germline ends. CDR3 protein: CASSAQGASYNEQFF. The DNA for the CDR3 is TGTGCCAGCAGTGCACAGGGCGCCTCCTACAATGAGCAGTTCTTC.

The chain has TRBV6-4 and TRBJ2-7; D call uncertain. The CDR3 length is 15 residues. Germline lookup yields CDR1 MRHNA and CDR2 SNTAGT. Trimming removed 7 bases from V and 3 bases from J, with 19 bases in between. The CDR3 DNA sequence: TGTGCCAGCAAGGCTCACCGGGTCCCCAGCTACGAGCAGTACTTC. Encoded protein: CASKAHRVPSYEQYF.

CDR3 nucleotides: TGTGCCAGCAGCTTAGGGCTTTCCTACGAGCAGTACTTC. Amino acids: CASSLGLSYEQYF. This chain joins TRBV7-9 and TRBJ2-7; D gene unclear. Germline loops: CDR1 SEHNR, CDR2 FQNEAQ (reference sequence). V shed 1 base and J shed 1 base, with 5 bases lying between them. This CDR3 is 13 amino acids long.

This chain uses TRBV18 with TRBJ1-5; 8 positions agree with TRBD1. V shed 0 bases and J 0 bases; nucleotides not matched to a gene: 4. CDR1 KGHSH and CDR2 LQKENI come from the germline V gene. CDR3 length equals 17 residues. In DNA form, the CDR3 reads TGTGCCAGCTCACCACCTGGGACAGGATATAGCAATCAGCCCCAGCATTTT. Amino acids: CASSPPGTGYSNQPQHF.

This clone was seen only once. The gene calls are TRBV5-1 and TRBJ1-3; 8 bases are a match to TRBD1. Trimming cost V 2 bases and J 3 bases; bases outside gene matches: 4. CDR1 SGHRS and CDR2 YFSETQ come from the germline V gene. The CDR3 is 15 residues long. CDR3 nucleotides: TGCGCCAGCAGCTTCAGGACAGGGTATGGAAACACCATATATTTT. Translation gives CASSFRTGYGNTIYF. The variable domain in full, completed from reference TRBV5-1 and TRBJ1-3, reads KAGVTQTPRYLIKTRGQQVTLSCSPISGHRSVSWYQQTPGQGLQFLFEYFSETQRNKGNFPGRFSGRQFSNSRSEMNVSTLELGDSALYLCASSFRTGYGNTIYFGEGSWLTVV.

The chain is built from TRBV6-6 and TRBJ1-6; no firm D call. CDR3 length: 15 amino acids. Germline loops: CDR1 MNHNY, CDR2 SVGAGI (reference sequence). The ends were cut back, 2 bases at V and 0 bases at J, with 5 bases in the middle. The CDR3 here is CASSYESSYNSPLHF. The CDR3 DNA is TGTGCCAGCAGTTACGAGAGCTCCTATAATTCACCCCTCCACTTT.

The chain is built from TRBV15 and TRBJ2-5; tentatively, D is TRBD2 (6 bases). The CDR3 is 12 amino acids. Germline CDR1 LNHNV, CDR2 YYDKDF (reference sequence). V shed 9 bases and J shed 2 bases, with 10 bases lying between them. The chain's CDR3 is CATAGSQETQYF. CDR3 nucleotide sequence: TGTGCCACAGCGGGTTCACAAGAGACCCAGTACTTC.

This rearrangement joins TRBV6-1 to TRBJ2-7; D unclear. The germline V and J ends were trimmed by 3 bases and 2 bases, with 8 bases remaining between them. Germline V CDR1 and CDR2: MNHNS, SASEGT. This CDR3 contains 13 residues. The CDR3 spells CASSDPHTYEQYF. DNA of the CDR3: TGTGCCAGCAGTGACCCTCACACCTACGAGCAGTACTTC.

This clone was seen only once. This sequence joins TRBV27 and TRBJ2-7, with 10 nucleotides matching TRBD2. Trimming took 3 bases from V and 7 from J; bases not matched to a gene: 18. CDR1 is MNHEY, CDR2 SMNVEV, per germline (reference sequence). The CDR3 length is 18 residues. The CDR3 DNA sequence: TGTGCCAGCAGTTTCCTTCCCCCAGTAGCGGGAGGACTGAGTGAGCAGTACTTC. Protein: CASSFLPPVAGGLSEQYF.

This sequence joins TRBV5-1 and TRBJ2-7, with 7 bases aligning to TRBD1. CDR1 is SGHRS, CDR2 YFSETQ, per germline. The V and J ends lost 5 bases and 2 bases, in that order; junction bases with no gene match: 7. The CDR3 loop spans 14 amino acids. The DNA for the CDR3 is TGCGCCAGCAGACCCGGGACAGTGACCTACGAGCAGTACTTC. The encoded protein is CASRPGTVTYEQYF.

This sequence joins TRBV5-6 and TRBJ1-2; TRBD1 aligns across 8 bases. V was clipped by 0 bases and J by 6 bases; unmatched bases: 7. The CDR3 extends over 15 amino acids. From germline, CDR1 is SGHDT and CDR2 YYEEEE. In nucleotides, the CDR3 is TGTGCCAGCAGCTTGGAAAATGGACAGGGACATGGCTACACCTTC. Translated: CASSLENGQGHGYTF.

In this sample, this clone turned up many times. This chain uses TRBV6-5 with TRBJ1-2, with a weak D call TRBD1 (5 bases). The germline CDR1 and CDR2 sequences are MNHEY and SVGAGI. Trimming left V 0 bases short and J 8 bases short, with 16 bases between. There are 15 residues in the CDR3. The CDR3 DNA reads TGTGCCAGCAGTTACTCGAGCGGGGGACCTCGGGGCTACACCTTC. It yields the protein CASSYSSGGPRGYTF.

V and J are TRBV27 and TRBJ2-1; 9 bases are shared with TRBD2. The CDR3 spans 17 residues. With 4 bases clipped from V and 5 bases from J, the junction kept 12 bases outside the gene matches. Germline V gene sequence: CDR1 MNHEY, CDR2 SMNVEV (reference sequence). CDR3 sequence reads: CASSSVEAGGTDNEQFF. As DNA, the CDR3 is TGTGCCAGCAGTTCAGTTGAAGCGGGGGGCACAGACAATGAGCAGTTCTTC.

The chain links TRBV27 to TRBJ1-1; D uncertain. CDR3 length: 13 amino acids. Deletions cut 4 bases from V and 4 bases from J, with 10 bases between. In germline, CDR1 is MNHEY, CDR2 SMNVEV (reference sequence). CDR3 amino acids: CASSSRWATEAFF. The CDR3 region has the DNA TGTGCCAGCAGTTCCCGGTGGGCCACTGAAGCTTTCTTT.

V gene TRBV6-1 combines with J gene TRBJ2-2; 10 bases fit TRBD2. There are 15 residues in the CDR3. Trimming cost V 6 bases and J 3 bases; bases outside gene matches: 4. Per germline, CDR1 MNHNS and CDR2 SASEGT. The DNA for the CDR3 is TGTGCCAGCAGGACGACTAGCGGGCACACCGGGGAGCTGTTTTTT. It specifies CASRTTSGHTGELFF.

The rearrangement joins TRBV27 to TRBJ2-7; 7 positions match TRBD2. V lost 3 bases to trimming and J lost 6 bases; unmatched junction nucleotides: 8. The CDR3 extends over 14 amino acids. CDR1 is MNHEY and CDR2 is SMNVEV in the germline V gene (reference sequence). This CDR3 is CASSLEWGGFEQYF. CDR3 sequence (DNA): TGTGCCAGCAGTTTGGAGTGGGGGGGTTTCGAGCAGTACTTC.

The chain combines TRBV6-5 with TRBJ1-1; D remains ambiguous. CDR1 MNHEY and CDR2 SVGAGI come from the germline V gene. This CDR3 contains 13 residues. V lost 4 bases and J 0 bases, leaving 6 bases between the germline ends. CDR3 coding DNA: TGTGCCAGCAGTTCTAGAATGAACACTGAAGCTTTCTTT. It encodes CASSSRMNTEAFF.

The chain employs TRBV5-8 and TRBJ1-1; D may be TRBD1 (5 bases). Germline V lookup: CDR1 SGHTS, CDR2 YDEGEE. V gave up 4 bases and J gave up 1 base, with 14 bases separating them. CDR3 length: 15 residues. CDR3 DNA: TGTGCCAGCAGCGGTTGGGGTGACAGGAACACTGAAGCTTTCTTT. It specifies CASSGWGDRNTEAFF.